This TCR beta chain emerged from a study of shared clonotypes between healthy human individuals. Sequencing used immunoSEQ multiplex PCR; TCRdb keeps in-frame clones, though not all of them. The sample holds around 720,000 clones; 55% to 85% are singletons and the top ten take about 1.8%. The clonotype comes from a woman in her twenties or thirties in good health. Sequencing was performed on memory CD4+ T cells sorted from blood. The subset here: CD45RA-negative fraction.

The CDR3 DNA follows: TGCGCCAGCAGCCTGGACAGGGGGGCGGAGGCGTCCTACGAGCAGTACTTC. This gives the protein CASSLDRGAEASYEQYF. V usage is TRBV5-1 and J usage is TRBJ2-7; 10 bases align to TRBD1. The CDR3 runs to 17 residues. Per the germline V gene, CDR1 is SGHRS and CDR2 is YFSETQ. V was clipped by 4 bases and J by 1 base; unmatched bases: 11.